This T cell receptor (beta chain) came from a study of shared clonotypes between healthy human individuals. Clones were sequenced by immunoSEQ multiplex PCR, and TCRdb holds only the in-frame ones, with some missing. The sample holds 200,000 to 250,000 clones; 65% are singletons and the top ten take roughly 10%. In regard to this clone: Its specificity is not known.

This CDR3 contains 15 residues. Germline loops: CDR1 SGHDN, CDR2 FVKESK. V lost 2 bases, J lost 0 bases, and 11 bases lay in between. Overall study results and limits: Clonotypes that were shared across a handful of donors made up approximately 5.1% of naive CD4 clonotypes.

The sample was memory CD4+ T cells sorted from blood. Indicated subset: CD45RA-negative fraction. The source is a young man in good health. The chain employs TRBV14 and TRBJ2-7, with D unresolved. CDR3 sequence: CASSQMVSSSYEQYF. In DNA, the CDR3 is TGTGCCAGCAGCCAAATGGTCTCCAGCTCCTACGAGCAGTACTTC.